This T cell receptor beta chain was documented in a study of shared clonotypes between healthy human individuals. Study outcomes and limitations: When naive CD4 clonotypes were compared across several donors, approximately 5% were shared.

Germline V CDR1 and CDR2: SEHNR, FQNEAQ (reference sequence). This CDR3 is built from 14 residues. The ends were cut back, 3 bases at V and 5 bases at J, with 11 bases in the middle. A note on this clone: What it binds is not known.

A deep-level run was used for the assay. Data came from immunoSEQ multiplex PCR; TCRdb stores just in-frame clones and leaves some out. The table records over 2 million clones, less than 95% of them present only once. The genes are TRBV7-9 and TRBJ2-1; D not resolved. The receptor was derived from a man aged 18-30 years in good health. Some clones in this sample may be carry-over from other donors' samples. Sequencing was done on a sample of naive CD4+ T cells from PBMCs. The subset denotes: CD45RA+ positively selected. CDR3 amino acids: CASSFGSPDNEQFF. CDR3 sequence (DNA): TGTGCCAGCAGCTTCGGTTCACCGGACAATGAGCAGTTCTTC.